These 9 T cell receptor beta chains were all obtained from the same sample, sequenced in a study of PD-1 blockade in classical Hodgkin lymphoma (dated by TCRdb to 2018 to 2020). Library preparation used the immunoSEQ multiplex PCR assay. TCRdb took over this immuneACCESS table, retaining in-frame rearrangements with V and J assigned. Such tables are incomplete; in checked studies, under half of the missing clones stem from an unresolved V gene, and the remainder is unexplained. The sample includes some 10,000 clones, with around 80% observed a single time. The ten most abundant clones make up approximately 1.5% of the sample. According to the study, the label for this sample's time point signals: cycle 4 day 1 (C4D1), after 6 weeks of nivolumab. Every trial patient had relapsed following autologous stem cell transplantation, and prior brentuximab vedotin exposure was what differed among cohorts A, B and C. CD4+ T cells were purified from thawed PBMCs by magnetic negative selection with a Miltenyi CD4+ T cell isolation kit.

The input for sequencing was CD4+ T cells from blood, taken before the fourth cycle of nivolumab. The origin of the receptors is a human donor with classical Hodgkin lymphoma.

This sequence joins TRBV7-2 and TRBJ2-7, with 7 bases lining up with TRBD1. The CDR3 loop spans 15 amino acids. J gave up 2 bases and V 1 base, and 5 bases lay outside the gene matches. Germline CDR1 SGHTA, CDR2 FQGNSA. CDR3 nucleotides: TGTGCCAGCAGCTTAGTGTGGGGACAGACCTACGAGCAGTACTTC. Protein product: CASSLVWGQTYEQYF.

The rearrangement uses TRBV2 and TRBJ2-2; 9 bases fit TRBD2. The CDR3 runs to 15 residues. The junction had 8 bases not matched to a gene; V was cut back by 6 bases and J by 6 bases. Germline assignment: CDR1 SNHLY and CDR2 FYNNEI. This CDR3 reads CASRVGSGGPGELFF. The DNA for the CDR3 is TGTGCCAGCAGGGTCGGTAGCGGGGGCCCCGGGGAGCTGTTTTTT.

The chain carries TRBV18 and TRBJ1-2; D may be TRBD1 (6 bases). V shed 5 bases and J shed 2 bases, with 15 bases lying between them. Germline values: CDR1 KGHSH, CDR2 LQKENI. CDR3 length equals 15 residues. CDR3 sequence (DNA): TGTGCCAGCTCAACTCAGGGGTCCCAGAACTATGGCTACACCTTC. Protein product: CASSTQGSQNYGYTF.

V and J are TRBV28 and TRBJ2-1; 7 nucleotides align to TRBD2. V dropped 4 bases and J dropped 3; count of bases not matched to a gene: 6. This CDR3 is 15 amino acids long. From germline, CDR1 is MDHEN and CDR2 SYDVKM. CDR3 in amino acids: CASSSAGDVYNEQFF. Here the CDR3 DNA reads TGTGCCAGCAGTTCTGCGGGGGATGTCTACAATGAGCAGTTCTTC.

The chain joins TRBV30 to TRBJ1-3, with a possible D match to TRBD1 (5 bases). The V and J ends lost 2 bases and 3 bases respectively, with 11 bases between them. Germline loops: CDR1 GTSNPN, CDR2 SVGIG (reference sequence). The CDR3 consists of 14 residues. The CDR3 loop is CAWSPGVLGNTIYF. The CDR3 DNA is TGTGCCTGGAGTCCGGGGGTACTTGGAAACACCATATATTTT.

V gene TRBV27 combines with J gene TRBJ1-1; D may be TRBD1 (6 bases). V gave up 6 bases and J gave up 0 bases, with 17 bases separating them. This CDR3 has 16 residues. Germline CDR1 is MNHEY and CDR2 is SMNVEV (reference sequence). CDR3 loop: CASRSQGVGMNTEAFF. The CDR3 nucleotides read TGTGCCAGCAGATCACAGGGCGTGGGAATGAACACTGAAGCTTTCTTT.

V usage is TRBV18 and J usage is TRBJ2-3; 7 positions agree with TRBD1. V shed 10 bases, J shed 2 bases, and the junction held 6 bases outside the gene matches. The V gene's germline CDR1 is KGHSH and CDR2 LQKENI. This CDR3 is built from 13 residues. The CDR3 DNA reads as TGTGCCACCTCGACAGGGCTCACAGATACGCAGTATTTT. Protein sequence: CATSTGLTDTQYF.

The chain carries TRBV27 and TRBJ1-5; D gene ambiguous. Germline V gene data show CDR1 as MNHEY and CDR2 as SMNVEV (reference sequence). Trimming removed 3 bases at V and 5 bases at J, with 8 bases between. The CDR3 is 13 amino acids. CDR3 region: CASSFGGYQPQHF. The DNA of the CDR3 is TGTGCCAGCAGTTTTGGAGGCTATCAGCCCCAGCATTTT.

The CDR3 loop is CASSRTGEQYF. The CDR3 nucleotides read TGTGCCAGCAGTAGGACGGGTGAGCAGTACTTC. This chain connects TRBV27 to TRBJ2-7; D not certain. V was cut by 5 bases and J by 7 bases, with 9 bases left in between. CDR3 length: 11 residues. Germline-derived CDR1 and CDR2 are MNHEY and SMNVEV (reference sequence).